This TCR beta chain was retrieved from a study of cytomegalovirus exposure and HLA in healthy donors. This clone was seen a handful of times. No antigen is known for it. Sequencing used immunoSEQ multiplex PCR; TCRdb keeps in-frame clones, though not all of them. Altogether 200,000 to 250,000 clones are present, approximately 90% being singletons, with the ten largest covering around 2.6%. Study-wide results and caveats: In the roughly 130 validation repertoires, a later analysis found that first-cohort TCR clusters tended to co-occur.

Germline V gene sequence: CDR1 LNHDA, CDR2 SQIVND (reference sequence). V shed 4 bases, J shed 10 bases, and the junction held 8 bases outside the gene matches. This CDR3 spans 13 amino acids. Material: PBMCs. This chain connects TRBV19 to TRBJ1-2; TRBD1 agrees at 8 bases. The TCR originated in a man younger than 35 in good health and CMV-seronegative. In DNA form, the CDR3 reads TGTGCCAGTAGTACCTCTGGACAGGGAGCCTACACCTTC. This translates into CASSTSGQGAYTF.